This T cell receptor beta chain originates from a study of post-analysis software for immune sequencing data. The CDR3 runs 16 residues. The V gene's germline CDR1 is LNHNV and CDR2 YYDKDF (reference sequence). Study-wide results and limits: With F measure, samples from one preparation batch clustered together strongly. There were roughly 5 TRBV segments more frequent in patients than controls, and TRBV5-6, TRBV5-1 and TRBV20-1 were among them.

Unique molecular identifiers featured in each of the TCR beta cDNA libraries. Out of 1 to 10 million T cells, some 500,000 cDNA molecules were generated. Each CDR3 protein gets one entry after TCRdb re-called the PCR reads with MiXCR. The sample holds 800,000 to 950,000 distinct CDR3 sequences; around 50% are singletons and the top ten take 4.6%. As regards this clonotype: What it binds is unknown.

The V and J genes are TRBV15 and TRBJ2-5, with 8 bases that match TRBD2. The J call may be faulty, since TRBJ2-7 better matches the DNA end. The clonotype comes from a girl aged 5-17 years with multiple sclerosis. The sample consisted of blood. As DNA, the CDR3 is TGTGCCACCAGCAGAGATCTGCGGGGGGCCACTCCCGAGCAGTACTTC. Amino acids: CATSRDLRGATPEQYF.